The clone carrying this T cell receptor (beta chain) has ten or more counts. V was shortened by 3 bases and J by 0 bases, with 9 bases between the two germline ends. From germline, CDR1 is SNHLY and CDR2 FYNNEI. The CDR3 extends over 14 amino acids. This sample stems from a study of T-cell reconstitution after alpha-beta-depleted transplantation in children. Preparation of the TCRbeta library used unique molecular identifiers. TCRdb independently ran MiXCR on the PCR reads; one entry per CDR3 protein. Of around 200,000 distinct CDR3 sequences in the sample, about a tenth are singletons; the top ten hold over 5.5%.

This receptor was identified in a human donor who donated a stem cell graft to a child with acute lymphoblastic leukemia. The sequencing used PBMCs from the stem cell graft donor, collected from the stem cell graft. This sequence joins TRBV2 and TRBJ2-7; a possible D gene is TRBD1 (5 bases). DNA of the CDR3: TGTGCCAGCAGTGATAAGGGGTACTCCTACGAGCAGTACTTC. It is translated as CASSDKGYSYEQYF.